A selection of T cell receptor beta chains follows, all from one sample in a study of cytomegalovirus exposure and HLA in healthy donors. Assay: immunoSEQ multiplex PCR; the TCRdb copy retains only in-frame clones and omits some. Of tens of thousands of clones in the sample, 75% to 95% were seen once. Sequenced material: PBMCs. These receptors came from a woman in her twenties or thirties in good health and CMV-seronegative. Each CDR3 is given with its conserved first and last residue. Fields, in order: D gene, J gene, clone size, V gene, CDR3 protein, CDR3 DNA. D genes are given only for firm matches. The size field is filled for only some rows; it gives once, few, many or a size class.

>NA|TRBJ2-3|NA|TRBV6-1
CASSEVPTDTQYF
TGTGCCAGCAGTGAAGTCCCGACAGATACGCAGTATTTT
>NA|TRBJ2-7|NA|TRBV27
CALPGCYEQYF
TGTGCCCTCCCCGGGTGCTACGAGCAGTACTTC
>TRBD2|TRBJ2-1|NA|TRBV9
CASAGLAGGSSYNEQFF
TGTGCCAGCGCAGGACTAGCGGGAGGTTCCTCCTACAATGAGCAGTTCTTC
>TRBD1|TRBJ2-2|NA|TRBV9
CASSQGTGANTGELFF
TGTGCCAGCAGCCAAGGGACAGGTGCGAACACCGGGGAGCTGTTTTTT
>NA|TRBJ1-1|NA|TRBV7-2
CASSLVGVGDTEAFF
TGTGCCAGCAGCTTAGTTGGCGTCGGGGACACTGAAGCTTTCTTT
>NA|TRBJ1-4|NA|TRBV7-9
CASSLLGSGEKLFF
TGTGCCAGCAGCCTATTAGGATCCGGGGAAAAACTGTTTTTT
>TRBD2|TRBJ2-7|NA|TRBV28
CASSLGLAGYYEQYF
TGTGCCAGCAGTTTAGGGCTAGCGGGATACTACGAGCAGTACTTC
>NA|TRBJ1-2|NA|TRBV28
CASSFQGSLGYTF
TGTGCCAGCAGTTTCCAGGGTAGCCTTGGCTACACCTTC
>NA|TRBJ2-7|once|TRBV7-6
CASSETQGYEQYF
TGTGCCAGCAGCGAAACTCAGGGTTACGAGCAGTACTTC
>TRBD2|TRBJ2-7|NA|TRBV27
CASSLGGRAHEQYF
TGTGCCAGCAGTTTGGGTGGGAGGGCCCACGAGCAGTACTTC
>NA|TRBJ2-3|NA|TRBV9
CASSVDGERTDTQYF
TGTGCCAGCAGCGTAGACGGAGAGCGCACAGATACGCAGTATTTT
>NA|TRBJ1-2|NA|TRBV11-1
CASSFNSGAYGYTF
TGTGCCAGCAGCTTTAATTCCGGAGCCTATGGCTACACCTTC
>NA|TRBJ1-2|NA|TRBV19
CASIGSGFSGYTF
TGTGCCAGTATCGGTTCAGGGTTCAGCGGCTACACCTTC
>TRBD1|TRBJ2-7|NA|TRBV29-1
CSVSGTAATGQYF
TGCAGCGTTAGTGGGACAGCAGCGACAGGGCAGTACTTC
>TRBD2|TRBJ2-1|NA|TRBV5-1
CASSPRGLAGGLSEQFF
TGCGCCAGCAGCCCCCGGGGACTAGCGGGAGGGTTGAGTGAGCAGTTCTTC
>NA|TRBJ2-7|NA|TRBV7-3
CASSLNSRGGEQYF
TGTGCCAGCAGCTTAAATTCGAGGGGGGGCGAGCAGTACTTC
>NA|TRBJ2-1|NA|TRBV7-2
CASSPQDSSNEQFF
TGTGCCAGCAGCCCCCAGGACTCCTCCAATGAGCAGTTCTTC
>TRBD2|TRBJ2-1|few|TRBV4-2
CASSQRRTSGNNEQFF
TGTGCCAGCAGCCAACGACGGACTAGCGGAAACAATGAGCAGTTCTTC
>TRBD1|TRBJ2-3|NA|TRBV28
CASTGQRSTDTQYF
TGTGCCAGCACGGGACAGAGAAGCACAGATACGCAGTATTTT